This TCR beta chain was observed in a study of blood T cell repertoires in COVID-19. Study-level information: Samples taken during acute and convalescent COVID-19 were collected in the United States, Italy and Spain. Nucleic acid was either cDNA or gDNA, and it came from T cells, B-cell-depleted T cells, or PBMCs.

As processed by the authors: The authors estimated nucleated cell counts from reference gene primer amplification. The table came from immunoSEQ multiplex PCR; TCRdb's copy has only in-frame clones and leaves some out. The V and J calls and the clone size are those of that table, but D and trimming were determined from the DNA. The data show over 200,000 clones, 70% to 85% seen once. Germline V CDR1 and CDR2: SEHNR, FQNEAQ (reference sequence). V lost 5 bases and J lost 6; bases outside the gene matches: 8. The CDR3 sequence is 16 residues long. This chain links TRBV7-9 with TRBJ2-1; TRBD2 agrees at 12 bases. Specimen: peripheral blood. The TCR sequence derives from a woman over 75 with acute or convalescent COVID-19. This CDR3 is CASSPRTSGAPNEQFF. CDR3 DNA sequence: TGTGCCAGCAGCCCCCGGACTAGCGGGGCCCCCAATGAGCAGTTCTTC.